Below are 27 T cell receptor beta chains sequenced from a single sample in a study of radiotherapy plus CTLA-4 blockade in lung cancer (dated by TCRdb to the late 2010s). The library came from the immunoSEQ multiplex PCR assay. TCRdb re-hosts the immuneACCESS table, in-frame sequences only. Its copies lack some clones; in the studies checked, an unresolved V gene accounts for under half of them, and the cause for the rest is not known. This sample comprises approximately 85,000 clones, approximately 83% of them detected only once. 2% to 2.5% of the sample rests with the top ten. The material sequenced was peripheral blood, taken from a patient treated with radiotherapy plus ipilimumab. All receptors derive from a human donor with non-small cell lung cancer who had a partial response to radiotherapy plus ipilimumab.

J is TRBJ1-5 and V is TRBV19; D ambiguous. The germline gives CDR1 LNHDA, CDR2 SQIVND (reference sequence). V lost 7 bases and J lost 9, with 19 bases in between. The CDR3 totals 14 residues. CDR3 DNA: TGTGCCAGTACCCCCGCGGCGGGGAATGGGCCCCAGCATTTT. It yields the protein CASTPAAGNGPQHF.

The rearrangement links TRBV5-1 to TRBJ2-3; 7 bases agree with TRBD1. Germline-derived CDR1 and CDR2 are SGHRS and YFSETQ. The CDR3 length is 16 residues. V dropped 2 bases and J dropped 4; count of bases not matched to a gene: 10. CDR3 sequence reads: CASSLKPRTGPDTQYF. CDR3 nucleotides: TGCGCCAGCAGCTTAAAACCCCGGACAGGTCCAGATACGCAGTATTTT.

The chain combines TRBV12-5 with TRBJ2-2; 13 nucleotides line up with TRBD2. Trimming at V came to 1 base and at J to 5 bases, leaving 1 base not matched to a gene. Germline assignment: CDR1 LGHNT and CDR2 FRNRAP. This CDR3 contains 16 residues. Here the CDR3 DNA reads TGTGCTAGTGGTTTGGGGGGACTAGCGGGGACCGGGGAGCTGTTTTTT. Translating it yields CASGLGGLAGTGELFF.

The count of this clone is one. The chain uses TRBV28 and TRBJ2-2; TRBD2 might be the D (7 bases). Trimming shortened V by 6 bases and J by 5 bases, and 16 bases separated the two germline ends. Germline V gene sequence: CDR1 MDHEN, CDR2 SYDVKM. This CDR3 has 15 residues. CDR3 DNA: TGTGCCAGCAGCGAGGGGGGGCGGGTGACCGGGGAGCTGTTTTTT. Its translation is CASSEGGRVTGELFF.

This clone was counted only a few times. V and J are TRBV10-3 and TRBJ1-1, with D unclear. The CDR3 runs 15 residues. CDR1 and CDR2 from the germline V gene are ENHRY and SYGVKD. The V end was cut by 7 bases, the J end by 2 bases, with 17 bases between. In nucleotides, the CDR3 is TGTGCCATCATCGAAAGGGAGGGATCCAACACTGAAGCTTTCTTT. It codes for CAIIEREGSNTEAFF.

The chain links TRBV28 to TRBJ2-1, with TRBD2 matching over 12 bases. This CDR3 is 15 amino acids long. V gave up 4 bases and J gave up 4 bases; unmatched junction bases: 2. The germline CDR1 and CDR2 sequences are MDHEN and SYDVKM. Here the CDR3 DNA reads TGTGCCAGCAGTTCCGGACTAGCGGGATACAATGAGCAGTTCTTC. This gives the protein CASSSGLAGYNEQFF.

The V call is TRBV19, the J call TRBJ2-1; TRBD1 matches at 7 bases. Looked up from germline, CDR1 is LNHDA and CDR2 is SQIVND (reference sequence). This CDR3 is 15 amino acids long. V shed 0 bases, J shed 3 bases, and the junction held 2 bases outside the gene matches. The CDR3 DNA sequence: TGTGCCAGTAGTATAGAGGGACAGCTCTACAATGAGCAGTTCTTC. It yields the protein CASSIEGQLYNEQFF.

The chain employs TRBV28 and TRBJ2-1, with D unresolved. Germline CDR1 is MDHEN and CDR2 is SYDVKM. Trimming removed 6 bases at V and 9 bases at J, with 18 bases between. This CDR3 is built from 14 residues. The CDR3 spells CASSLPGPPGEQFF. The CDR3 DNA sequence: TGTGCCAGCAGCCTACCGGGTCCTCCCGGTGAGCAGTTCTTC.

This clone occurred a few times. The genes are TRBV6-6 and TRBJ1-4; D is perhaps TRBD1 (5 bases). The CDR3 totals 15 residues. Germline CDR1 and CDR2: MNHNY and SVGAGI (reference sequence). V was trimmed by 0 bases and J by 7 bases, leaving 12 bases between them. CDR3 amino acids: CASSYSGGWGEKLFF. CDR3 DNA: TGTGCCAGCAGTTACTCTGGGGGGTGGGGTGAAAAACTGTTTTTT.

The CDR3 here is CASSLEQGSYEQYF. CDR3 in DNA: TGTGCCAGCAGCCTAGAACAGGGGTCCTACGAGCAGTACTTC. V and J are TRBV7-6 and TRBJ2-7, with 7 bases fitting TRBD1. The V gene's germline CDR1 is SGHVS and CDR2 FNYEAQ. Trimming at V came to 5 bases and at J to 1 base, leaving 5 bases not matched to a gene. The CDR3 extends over 14 amino acids.

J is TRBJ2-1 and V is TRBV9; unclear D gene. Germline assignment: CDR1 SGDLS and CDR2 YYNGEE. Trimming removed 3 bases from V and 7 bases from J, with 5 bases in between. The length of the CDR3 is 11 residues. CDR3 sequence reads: CASSGLNEQFF. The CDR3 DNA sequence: TGTGCCAGCAGCGGGCTGAATGAGCAGTTCTTC.

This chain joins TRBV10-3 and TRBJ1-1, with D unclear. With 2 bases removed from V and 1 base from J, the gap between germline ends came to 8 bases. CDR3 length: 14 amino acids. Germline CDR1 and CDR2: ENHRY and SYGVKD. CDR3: CAISEEQPNTEAFF. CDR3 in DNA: TGTGCCATCAGTGAGGAACAACCGAACACTGAAGCTTTCTTT.

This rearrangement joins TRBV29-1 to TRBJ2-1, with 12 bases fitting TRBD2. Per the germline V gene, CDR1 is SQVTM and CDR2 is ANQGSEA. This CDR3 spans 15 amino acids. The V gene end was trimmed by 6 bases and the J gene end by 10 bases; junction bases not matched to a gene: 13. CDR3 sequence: CSVGILAGGSPEQFF. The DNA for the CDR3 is TGCAGCGTGGGGATTCTAGCGGGAGGGTCTCCGGAGCAGTTCTTC.

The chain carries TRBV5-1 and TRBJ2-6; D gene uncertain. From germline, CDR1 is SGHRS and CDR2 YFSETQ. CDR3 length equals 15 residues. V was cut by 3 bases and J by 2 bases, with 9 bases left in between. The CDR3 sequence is CASSYSSAGANVLTF. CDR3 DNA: TGCGCCAGCAGCTACAGTTCGGCTGGGGCCAACGTCCTGACTTTC.

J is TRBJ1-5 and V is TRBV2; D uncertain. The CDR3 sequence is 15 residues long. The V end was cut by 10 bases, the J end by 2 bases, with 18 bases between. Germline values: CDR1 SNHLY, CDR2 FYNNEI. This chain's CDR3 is CATRRLSEGNQPQHF. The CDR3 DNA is TGTGCCACCAGGAGACTTAGCGAGGGCAATCAGCCCCAGCATTTT.

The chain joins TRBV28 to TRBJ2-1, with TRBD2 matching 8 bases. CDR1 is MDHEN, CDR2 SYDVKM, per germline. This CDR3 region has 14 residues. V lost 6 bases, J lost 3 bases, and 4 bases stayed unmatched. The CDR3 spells CASRSGGGYNEQFF. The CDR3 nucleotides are TGTGCCAGCAGATCCGGGGGGGGCTACAATGAGCAGTTCTTC.

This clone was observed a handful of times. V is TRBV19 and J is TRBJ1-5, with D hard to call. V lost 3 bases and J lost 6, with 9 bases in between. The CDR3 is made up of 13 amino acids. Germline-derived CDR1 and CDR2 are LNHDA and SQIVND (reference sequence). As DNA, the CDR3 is TGTGCCAGTAGTATTCTCGGTGTTCAGCCCCAGCATTTT. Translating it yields CASSILGVQPQHF.

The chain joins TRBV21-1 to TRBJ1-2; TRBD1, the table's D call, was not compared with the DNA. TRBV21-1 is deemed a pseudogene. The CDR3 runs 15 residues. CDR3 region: CASTDAQGARYGYTF. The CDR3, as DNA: TGTGCCAGCACCGATGCACAGGGGGCGAGGTATGGCTACACCTTC.

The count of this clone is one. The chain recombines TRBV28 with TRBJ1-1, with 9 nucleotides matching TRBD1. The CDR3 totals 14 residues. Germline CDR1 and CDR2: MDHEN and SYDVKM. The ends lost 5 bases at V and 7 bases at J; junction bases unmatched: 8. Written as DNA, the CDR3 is TGTGCCAGCAGTACGGAGGGACAGGGTTTTGAAGCTTTCTTT. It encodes CASSTEGQGFEAFF.

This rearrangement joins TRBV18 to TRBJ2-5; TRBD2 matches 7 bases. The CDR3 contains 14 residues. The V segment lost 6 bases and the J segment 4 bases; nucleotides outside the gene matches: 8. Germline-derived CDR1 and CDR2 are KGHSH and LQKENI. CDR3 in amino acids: CASSPGGQGETQYF. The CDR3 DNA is TGTGCCAGCTCTCCGGGAGGTCAAGGAGAGACCCAGTACTTC.

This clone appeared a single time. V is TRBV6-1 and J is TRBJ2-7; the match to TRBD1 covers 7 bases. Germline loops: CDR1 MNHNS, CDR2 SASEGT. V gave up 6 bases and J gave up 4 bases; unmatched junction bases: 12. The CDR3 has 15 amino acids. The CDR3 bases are TGTGCCAGCAGCGGTTCGGACAGGATTATATACGAGCAGTACTTC. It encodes CASSGSDRIIYEQYF.

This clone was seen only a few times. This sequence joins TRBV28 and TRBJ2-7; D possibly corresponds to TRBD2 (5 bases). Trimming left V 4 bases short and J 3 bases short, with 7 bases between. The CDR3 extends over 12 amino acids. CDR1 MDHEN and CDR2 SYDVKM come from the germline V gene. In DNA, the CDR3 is TGTGCCAGCAGTTCAGGACTCTACGAGCAGTACGTC. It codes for CASSSGLYEQYV.

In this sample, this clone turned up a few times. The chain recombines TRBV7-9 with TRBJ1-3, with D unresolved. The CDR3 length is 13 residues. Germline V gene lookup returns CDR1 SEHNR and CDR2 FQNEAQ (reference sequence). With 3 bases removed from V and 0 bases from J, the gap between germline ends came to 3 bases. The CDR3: CASSLSSGNTIYF. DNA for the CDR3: TGTGCCAGCAGCTTGAGCTCTGGAAACACCATATATTTT.

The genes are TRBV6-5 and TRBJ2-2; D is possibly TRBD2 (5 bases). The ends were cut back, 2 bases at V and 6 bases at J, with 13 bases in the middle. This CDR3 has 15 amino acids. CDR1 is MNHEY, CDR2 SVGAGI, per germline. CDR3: CASSYATLGAGELFF. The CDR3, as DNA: TGTGCCAGCAGTTACGCGACACTAGGTGCCGGGGAGCTGTTTTTT.

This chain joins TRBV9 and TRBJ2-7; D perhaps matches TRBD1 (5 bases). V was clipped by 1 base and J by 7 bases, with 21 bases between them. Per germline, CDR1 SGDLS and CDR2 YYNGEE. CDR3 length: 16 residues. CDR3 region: CASSVIPGQPPGEQYF. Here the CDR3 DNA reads TGTGCCAGCAGCGTAATCCCAGGGCAGCCCCCCGGGGAGCAGTACTTC.

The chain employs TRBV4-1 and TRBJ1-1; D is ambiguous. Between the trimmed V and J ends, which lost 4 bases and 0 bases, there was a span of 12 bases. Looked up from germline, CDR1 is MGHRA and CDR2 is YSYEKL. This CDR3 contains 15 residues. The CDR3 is CASSPVLGVNTEAFF. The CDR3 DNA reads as TGCGCCAGCAGCCCAGTTCTCGGGGTGAACACTGAAGCTTTCTTT.

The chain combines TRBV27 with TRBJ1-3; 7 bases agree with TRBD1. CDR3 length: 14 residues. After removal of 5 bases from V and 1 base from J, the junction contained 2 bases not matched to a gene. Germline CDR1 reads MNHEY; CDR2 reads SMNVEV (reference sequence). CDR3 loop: CASSHRGSGNTIYF. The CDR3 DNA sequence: TGTGCCAGCAGTCACAGGGGTTCTGGAAACACCATATATTTT.